The entry below gives a single TCR beta chain sequence along with its context. The antigen it binds to is not known. The sample holds no much larger clone one base away, and base qualities are not on file. TCRbeta CDR3 regions were amplified from genomic DNA using the immunoSEQ Assay, a bias-controlled multiplex PCR. The authors processed their data as follows. The number of nucleated cells in each sample was estimated by amplification of reference gene primers within the assay. Sequence reads were collapsed and filtered to measure the absolute abundance of every unique TCRbeta CDR3 rearrangement. For each sample, productive Simpson clonality was calculated by taking the square root of Simpson's diversity index across productive rearrangements. As stored in TCRdb, this immuneACCESS dataset retains in-frame rearrangements with V and J assigned. A fraction of the clones does not appear; measured against another copy, unresolved V genes explain less than half of the discrepancy, and the remainder lacks a known reason. That table gives V, J and clone size, and the DNA gave D and trimming. The sample table holds about 71,000 clones, of which roughly 80% were seen once. The ten largest clonotypes hold roughly 13% of the sample.

This sample was taken from a study of blood T cell repertoires in COVID-19 (dated by TCRdb to about 2020). Concerning the study at large: Collaborator samples came from the United States, Italy and Spain and covered acute and convalescent phases of COVID-19. Where available, HLA class I and class II types were obtained from metadata supplied by the sample provider rather than from assay-based typing. The sample metadata nearly always contained a de-identified subject ID, COVID-19 status, age in years and sex. Deeply sampled blood TCRbeta repertoires from subjects exposed to, actively infected with, or recovered from COVID-19 were included in the dataset. The samples were drawn from the first 160 participants of the ongoing ImmuneRACE study and from roughly 1,300 subjects provided by 6 global collaborators. The material from the prospective study consisted of cDNA or gDNA derived from T cells, B-cell-depleted T cells, or PBMCs. The repertoires were released in a freely available public database intended as a resource for research on the immune response to SARS-CoV-2.

Clipping removes 9 bases from V and 3 bases from J, with 22 as the unmatched junction base count. CDR1 and CDR2 are read off the germline V gene as SNHLY and FYNNEI. The CDR3 has 19 amino acids, counting the end cysteine and phenylalanine. Only the CDR3 DNA stays, 57 bases, in frame from base 1. The collaborating institutions used their own protocols to collect whole blood in K2EDTA tubes. Collaborator samples were shipped for TCRbeta analysis as frozen whole blood, isolated PBMCs, or DNA extracted from either sample type. Points the paper makes about the study in general: Clinical and demographic metadata were provided uncurated, with the amount varying by source and participant.

In this chain, TRBV2 is recombined with TRBJ2-1, with 8 bases matching TRBD2. The specimen was peripheral blood. The sequence was collected from a woman older than 75 with acute or convalescent COVID-19. The sequenced DNA is TGTGCCAGGAGGGGGGAGACAGGAGGTAGCGGGGCCAACTACAATGAGCAGTTCTTC. It specifies CARRGETGGSGANYNEQFF.